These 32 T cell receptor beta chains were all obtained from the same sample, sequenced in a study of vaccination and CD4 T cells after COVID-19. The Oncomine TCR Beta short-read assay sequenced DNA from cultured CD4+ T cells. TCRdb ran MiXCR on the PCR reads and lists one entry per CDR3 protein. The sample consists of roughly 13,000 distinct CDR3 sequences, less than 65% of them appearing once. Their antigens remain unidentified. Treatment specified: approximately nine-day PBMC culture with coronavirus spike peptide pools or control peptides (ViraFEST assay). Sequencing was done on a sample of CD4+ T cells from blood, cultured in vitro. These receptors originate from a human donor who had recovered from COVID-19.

The CDR3 DNA reads as TGTGCCAGCAGCTTAAATTCCCCATATGGCTACACCTTC. Its protein is CASSLNSPYGYTF. The chain recombines TRBV7-9 with TRBJ1-2; no reliable D call. Germline loops: CDR1 SEHNR, CDR2 FQNEAQ (reference sequence). The V and J ends lost 2 bases and 5 bases respectively, with 9 bases between them. CDR3 length: 13 amino acids.

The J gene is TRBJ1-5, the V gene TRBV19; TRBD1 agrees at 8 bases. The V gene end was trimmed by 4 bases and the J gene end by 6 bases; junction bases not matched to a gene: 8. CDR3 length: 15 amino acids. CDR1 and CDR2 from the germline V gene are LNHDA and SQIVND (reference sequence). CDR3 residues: CASSTQGAEAQPQHF. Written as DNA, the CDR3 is TGTGCCAGTAGTACTCAGGGGGCGGAGGCTCAGCCCCAGCATTTT.

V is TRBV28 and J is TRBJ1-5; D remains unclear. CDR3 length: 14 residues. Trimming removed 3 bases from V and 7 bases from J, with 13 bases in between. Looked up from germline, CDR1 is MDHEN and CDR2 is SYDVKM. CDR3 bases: TGTGCCAGCAGTTTGGTAGGGTCCGAACAGCCCCAGCATTTT. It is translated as CASSLVGSEQPQHF.

This CDR3 reads CASSQGTDYGYTF. CDR3 DNA sequence: TGTGCCAGCAGCCAAGGGACAGACTATGGCTACACCTTC. The V call is TRBV14, the J call TRBJ1-2, with a weak D call TRBD1 (6 bases). The CDR3 is 13 residues long. The germline V gene encodes CDR1 SGHDN and CDR2 FVKESK. V dropped 1 base and J dropped 3 bases, with 6 bases sitting between them. Looking up the rest from reference TRBV14 and TRBJ1-2 gives the full variable domain: EAGVTQFPSHSVIEKGQTVTLRCDPISGHDNLYWYRRVMGKEIKFLLHFVKESKQDESGMPNNRFLAERTGGTYSTLKVQPAELEDSGVYFCASSQGTDYGYTFGSGTRLTVV.

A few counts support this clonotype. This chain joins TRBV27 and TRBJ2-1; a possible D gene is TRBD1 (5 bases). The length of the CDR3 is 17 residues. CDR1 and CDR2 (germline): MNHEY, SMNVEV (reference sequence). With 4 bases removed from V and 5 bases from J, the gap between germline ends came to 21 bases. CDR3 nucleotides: TGTGCCAGCAGTTCTATTCCTGTTTCTATAGGGGACAATGAGCAGTTCTTC. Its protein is CASSSIPVSIGDNEQFF.

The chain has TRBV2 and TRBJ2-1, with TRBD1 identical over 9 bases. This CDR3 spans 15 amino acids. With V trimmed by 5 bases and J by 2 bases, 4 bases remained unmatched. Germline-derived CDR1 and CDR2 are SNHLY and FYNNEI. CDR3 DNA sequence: TGTGCCAGCAGTCGGGACAGGGACACCTACAATGAGCAGTTCTTC. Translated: CASSRDRDTYNEQFF.

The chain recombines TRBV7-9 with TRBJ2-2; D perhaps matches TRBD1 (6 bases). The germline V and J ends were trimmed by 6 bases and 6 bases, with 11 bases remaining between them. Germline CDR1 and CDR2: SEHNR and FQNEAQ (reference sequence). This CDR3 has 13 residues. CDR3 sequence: CASSPRGAGELFF. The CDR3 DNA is TGTGCCAGCAGTCCCAGGGGTGCCGGGGAGCTGTTTTTT.

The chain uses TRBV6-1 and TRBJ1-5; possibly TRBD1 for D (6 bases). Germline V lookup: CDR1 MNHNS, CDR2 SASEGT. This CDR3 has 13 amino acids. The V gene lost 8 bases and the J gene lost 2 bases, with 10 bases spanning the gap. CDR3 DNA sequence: TGTGCCAGCCAGAGGACAGGCAATCAGCCCCAGCATTTT. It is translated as CASQRTGNQPQHF.

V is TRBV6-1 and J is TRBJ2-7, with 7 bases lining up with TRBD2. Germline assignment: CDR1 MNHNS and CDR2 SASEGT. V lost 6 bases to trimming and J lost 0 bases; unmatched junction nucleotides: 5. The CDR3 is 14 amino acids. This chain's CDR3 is CASSLGGSSYEQYF. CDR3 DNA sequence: TGTGCCAGCAGCTTGGGCGGGAGCTCCTACGAGCAGTACTTC.

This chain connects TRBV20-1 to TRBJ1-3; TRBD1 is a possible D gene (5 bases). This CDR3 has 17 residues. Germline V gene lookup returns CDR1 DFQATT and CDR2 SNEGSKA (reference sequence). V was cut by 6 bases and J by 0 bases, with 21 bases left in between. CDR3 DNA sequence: TGCAGTGCCCCATTATCCGGGACCCTCACCTCTGGAAACACCATATATTTT. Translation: CSAPLSGTLTSGNTIYF.

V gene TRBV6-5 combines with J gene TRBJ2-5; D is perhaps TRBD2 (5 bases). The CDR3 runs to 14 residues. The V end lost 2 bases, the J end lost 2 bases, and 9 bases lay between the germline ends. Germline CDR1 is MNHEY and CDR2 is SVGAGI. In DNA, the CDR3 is TGTGCCAGCAGTTACCGCGGACTGCAAGAGACCCAGTACTTC. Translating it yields CASSYRGLQETQYF.

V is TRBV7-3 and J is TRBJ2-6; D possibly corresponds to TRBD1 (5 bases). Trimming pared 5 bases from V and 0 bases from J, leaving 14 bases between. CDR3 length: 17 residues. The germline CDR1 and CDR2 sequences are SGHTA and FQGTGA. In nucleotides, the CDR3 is TGTGCCAGCAGCCCGCAACCAGGGAACTCTGGGGCCAACGTCCTGACTTTC. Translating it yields CASSPQPGNSGANVLTF.

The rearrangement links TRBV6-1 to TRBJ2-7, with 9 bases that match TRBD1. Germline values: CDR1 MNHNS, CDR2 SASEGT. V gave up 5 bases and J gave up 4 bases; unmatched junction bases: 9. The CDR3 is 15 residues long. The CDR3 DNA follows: TGTGCCAGCAGTAACCCCCGACAGGGGGAGTACGAGCAGTACTTC. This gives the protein CASSNPRQGEYEQYF.

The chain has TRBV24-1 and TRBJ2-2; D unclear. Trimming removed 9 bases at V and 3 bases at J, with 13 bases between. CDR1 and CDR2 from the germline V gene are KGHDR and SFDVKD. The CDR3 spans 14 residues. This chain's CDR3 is CATGRRADTGELFF. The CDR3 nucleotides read TGTGCCACCGGTCGAAGGGCCGACACCGGGGAGCTGTTTTTT.

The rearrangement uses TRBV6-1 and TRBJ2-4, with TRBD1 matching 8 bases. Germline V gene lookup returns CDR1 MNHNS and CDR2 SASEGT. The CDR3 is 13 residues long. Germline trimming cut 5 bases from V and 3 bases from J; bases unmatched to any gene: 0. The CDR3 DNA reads TGTGCCAGCAGTACAGGGGGCAAAAACATTCAGTACTTC. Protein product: CASSTGGKNIQYF.

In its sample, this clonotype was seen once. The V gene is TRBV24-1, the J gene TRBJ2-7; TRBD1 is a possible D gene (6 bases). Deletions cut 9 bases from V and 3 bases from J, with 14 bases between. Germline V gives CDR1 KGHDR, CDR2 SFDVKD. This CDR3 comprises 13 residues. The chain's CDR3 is CATGRADSYEQYF. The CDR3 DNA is TGTGCCACCGGCCGAGCGGACAGCTACGAGCAGTACTTC.

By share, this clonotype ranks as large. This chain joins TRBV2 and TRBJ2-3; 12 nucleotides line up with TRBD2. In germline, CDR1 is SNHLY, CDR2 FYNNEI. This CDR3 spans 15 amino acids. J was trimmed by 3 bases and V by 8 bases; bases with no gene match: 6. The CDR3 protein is CASGNGLAGTDTQYF. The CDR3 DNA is TGTGCCAGCGGAAACGGACTAGCGGGGACAGATACGCAGTATTTT.

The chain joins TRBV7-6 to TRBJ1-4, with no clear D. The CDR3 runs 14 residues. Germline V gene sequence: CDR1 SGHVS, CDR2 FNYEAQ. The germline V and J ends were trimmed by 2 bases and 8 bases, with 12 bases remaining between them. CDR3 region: CASSLRPDTEKLFF. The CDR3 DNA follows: TGTGCCAGCAGCTTAAGACCCGATACAGAAAAACTGTTTTTT. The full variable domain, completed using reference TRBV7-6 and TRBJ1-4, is GAGVSQSPRYKVTKRGQDVALRCDPISGHVSLYWYRQALGQGPEFLTYFNYEAQQDKSGLPNDRFSAERPEGSISTLTIQRTEQRDSAMYRCASSLRPDTEKLFFGSGTQLSVL.

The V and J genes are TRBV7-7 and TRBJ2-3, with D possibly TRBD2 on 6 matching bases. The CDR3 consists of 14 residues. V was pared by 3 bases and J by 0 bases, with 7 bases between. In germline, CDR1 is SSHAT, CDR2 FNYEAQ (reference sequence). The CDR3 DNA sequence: TGTGCCAGCAGCTTGAGCGGGAGCACAGATACGCAGTATTTT. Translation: CASSLSGSTDTQYF. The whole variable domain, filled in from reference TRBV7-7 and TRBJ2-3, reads GAGVSQSPRYKVTKRGQDVTLRCDPISSHATLYWYQQALGQGPEFLTYFNYEAQPDKSGLPSDRFSAERPEGSISTLTIQRTEQRDSAMYRCASSLSGSTDTQYFGPGTRLTVL.

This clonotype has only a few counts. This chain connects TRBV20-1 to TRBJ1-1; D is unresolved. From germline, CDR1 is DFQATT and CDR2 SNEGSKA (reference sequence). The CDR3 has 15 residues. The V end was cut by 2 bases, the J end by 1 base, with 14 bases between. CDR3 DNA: TGCAGTGCTAGATCCACTTTGAGGGCGAACACTGAAGCTTTCTTT. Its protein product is CSARSTLRANTEAFF.

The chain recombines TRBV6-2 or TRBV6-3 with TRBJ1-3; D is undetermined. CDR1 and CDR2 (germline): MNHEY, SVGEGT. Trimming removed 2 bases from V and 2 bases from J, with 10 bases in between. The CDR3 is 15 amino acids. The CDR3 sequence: CASSYSPRTGNTIYF. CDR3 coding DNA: TGTGCCAGCAGTTACAGCCCGCGTACTGGAAACACCATATATTTT.

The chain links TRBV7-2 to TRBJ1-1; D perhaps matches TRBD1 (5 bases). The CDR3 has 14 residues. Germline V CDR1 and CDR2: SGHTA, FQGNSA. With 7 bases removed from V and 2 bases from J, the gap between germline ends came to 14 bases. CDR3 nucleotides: TGTGCCAGCACCCAATCCGGGGGTAACACTGAAGCTTTCTTT. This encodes CASTQSGGNTEAFF.

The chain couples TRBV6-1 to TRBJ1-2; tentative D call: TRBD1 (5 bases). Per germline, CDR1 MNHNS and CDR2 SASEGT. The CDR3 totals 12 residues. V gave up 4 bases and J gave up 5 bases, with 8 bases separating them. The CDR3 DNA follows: TGTGCCAGCAGTGTCCCAGGGTATGGCTACACCTTC. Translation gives CASSVPGYGYTF.

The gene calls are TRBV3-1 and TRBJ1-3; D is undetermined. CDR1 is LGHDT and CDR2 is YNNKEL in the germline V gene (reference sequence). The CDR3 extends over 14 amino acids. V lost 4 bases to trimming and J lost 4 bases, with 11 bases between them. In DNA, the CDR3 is TGTGCCAGCAGCCTTCGAGGGCCCGGAAACACCATATATTTT. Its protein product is CASSLRGPGNTIYF.

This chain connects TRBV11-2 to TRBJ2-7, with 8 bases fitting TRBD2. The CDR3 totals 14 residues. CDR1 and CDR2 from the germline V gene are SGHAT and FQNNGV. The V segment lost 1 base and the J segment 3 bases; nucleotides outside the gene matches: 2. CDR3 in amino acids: CASSLAGGYYEQYF. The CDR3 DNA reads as TGTGCCAGCAGCTTAGCGGGGGGGTACTACGAGCAGTACTTC.

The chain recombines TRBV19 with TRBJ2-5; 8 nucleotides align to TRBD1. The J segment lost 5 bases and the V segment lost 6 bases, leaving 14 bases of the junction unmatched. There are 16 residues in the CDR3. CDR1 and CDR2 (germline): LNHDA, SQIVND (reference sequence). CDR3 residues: CASSKPSGGGKETQYF. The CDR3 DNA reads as TGTGCCAGTAGCAAACCCTCAGGGGGCGGAAAGGAGACCCAGTACTTC.

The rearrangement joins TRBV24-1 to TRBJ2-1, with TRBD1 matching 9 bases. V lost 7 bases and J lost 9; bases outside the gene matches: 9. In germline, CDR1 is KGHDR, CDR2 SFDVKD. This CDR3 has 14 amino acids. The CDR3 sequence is CATSAPTGGSEQFF. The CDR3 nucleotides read TGTGCCACCAGCGCTCCGACAGGGGGTAGTGAGCAGTTCTTC.

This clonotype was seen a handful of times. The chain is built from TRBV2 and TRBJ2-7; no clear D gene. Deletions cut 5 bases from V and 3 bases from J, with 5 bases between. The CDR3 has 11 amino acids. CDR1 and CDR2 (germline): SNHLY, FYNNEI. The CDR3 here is CASSSHYEQYF. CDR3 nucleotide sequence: TGTGCCAGCAGTTCCCACTACGAGCAGTACTTC.

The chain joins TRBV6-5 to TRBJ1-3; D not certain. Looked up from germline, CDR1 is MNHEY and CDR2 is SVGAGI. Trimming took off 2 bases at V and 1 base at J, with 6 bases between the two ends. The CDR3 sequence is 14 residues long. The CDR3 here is CASSYAGSGNTIYF. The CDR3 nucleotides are TGTGCCAGCAGTTACGCGGGTTCTGGAAACACCATATATTTT.

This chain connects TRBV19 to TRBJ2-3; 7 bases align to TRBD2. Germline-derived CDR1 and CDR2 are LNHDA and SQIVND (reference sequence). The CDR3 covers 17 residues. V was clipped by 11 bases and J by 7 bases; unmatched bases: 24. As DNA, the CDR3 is TGTGCCGTAAATTGGACTAGAGCGTCATTATCGACATATACGCAGTATTTT. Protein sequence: CAVNWTRASLSTYTQYF.

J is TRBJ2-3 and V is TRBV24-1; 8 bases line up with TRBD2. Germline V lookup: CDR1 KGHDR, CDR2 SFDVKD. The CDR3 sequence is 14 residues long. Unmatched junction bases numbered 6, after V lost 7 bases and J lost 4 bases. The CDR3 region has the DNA TGTGCCACCAGAGAGACTAGCGATGCAGATACGCAGTATTTT. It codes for CATRETSDADTQYF.

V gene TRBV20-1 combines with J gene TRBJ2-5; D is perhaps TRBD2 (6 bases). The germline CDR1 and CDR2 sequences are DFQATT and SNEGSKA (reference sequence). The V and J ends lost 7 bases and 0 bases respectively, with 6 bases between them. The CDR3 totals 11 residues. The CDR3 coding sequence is TGCAGTGGGGGGGACCAAGAGACCCAGTACTTC. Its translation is CSGGDQETQYF.